The entry that follows covers one T cell receptor (beta chain) sequence. The CDR3 covers 14 residues. The V segment lost 4 bases and the J segment 3 bases; nucleotides outside the gene matches: 7. Germline V gene sequence: CDR1 SQVTM, CDR2 ANQGSEA. Measured with immunoSEQ multiplex PCR; TCRdb has only the in-frame clones, and not every one. The sample yields approximately 150,000 clones, more than 90% seen once. This entry comes from a study of control samples from healthy donors and cancer patients. Sequenced material: blood. This receptor was obtained from a man aged 25 to 40 in good health. The V and J genes are TRBV29-1 and TRBJ2-7, with 9 bases aligning to TRBD1. In DNA, the CDR3 is TGCAGCGTTGCCGGGACAGGGATCGGCTACGAGCAGTACTTC. Translated: CSVAGTGIGYEQYF.